Listed below are T cell receptor beta chains from one sample, sequenced in a study of control samples from healthy donors and cancer patients. Assay: immunoSEQ multiplex PCR; the TCRdb copy retains only in-frame clones and omits some. The profile shows around 90,000 clones, around 85% of them singletons. The sequencing sample was made of blood. The source of these receptors is a man aged 25 to 45 in good health. CDR3s include the opening cysteine and the closing phenylalanine or tryptophan. Fields, in order: clone size, V gene, J gene, D gene, CDR3 protein, CDR3 DNA. D genes are given only for firm matches. Expanded clones get a size class; other rows say once, few or many, or leave the size out.

clone size: .
V gene: TRBV5-8
J gene: TRBJ2-5
D gene: .
CDR3 protein: CASSYYGGETQYF
CDR3 DNA: TGTGCCAGCAGCTATTACGGGGGAGAGACCCAGTACTTC

clone size: .
V gene: TRBV12-3/TRBV12-4
J gene: TRBJ1-2
D gene: .
CDR3 protein: CASSFYGGRGYTF
CDR3 DNA: TGTGCCAGCAGTTTTTACGGGGGTCGTGGCTACACCTTC

clone size: few
V gene: TRBV18
J gene: TRBJ2-3
D gene: .
CDR3 protein: CASSQPGPSTDTQYF
CDR3 DNA: TGTGCCAGCTCACAACCGGGACCTTCCACAGATACGCAGTATTTT

clone size: .
V gene: TRBV19
J gene: TRBJ2-6
D gene: .
CDR3 protein: CASSSRIWANVLTF
CDR3 DNA: TGTGCCAGTAGTTCTCGGATCTGGGCCAACGTCCTGACTTTC

clone size: .
V gene: TRBV3-1/TRBV3-2
J gene: TRBJ2-3
D gene: .
CDR3 protein: CASSHAEGRNTDTQYF
CDR3 DNA: TGTGCCAGCAGCCATGCCGAGGGGCGGAACACAGATACGCAGTATTTT

clone size: .
V gene: TRBV28
J gene: TRBJ1-2
D gene: TRBD1
CDR3 protein: CASSSSGGEAIQYTF
CDR3 DNA: TGTGCCAGCAGTTCCTCAGGGGGCGAGGCAATCCAATACACCTTC

clone size: .
V gene: TRBV19
J gene: TRBJ1-1
D gene: .
CDR3 protein: CASSRDLSRAFF
CDR3 DNA: TGTGCCAGTAGTAGGGACCTGTCCCGAGCTTTCTTT

clone size: .
V gene: TRBV7-9
J gene: TRBJ2-7
D gene: .
CDR3 protein: CASSSGALSYEQYF
CDR3 DNA: TGTGCCAGCAGCTCGGGGGCCCTCTCCTACGAGCAGTACTTC

clone size: once
V gene: TRBV19
J gene: TRBJ2-7
D gene: TRBD2
CDR3 protein: CASSIRGGDLYEQYF
CDR3 DNA: TGTGCCAGTAGTATCCGCGGGGGGGACCTCTACGAGCAGTACTTC

clone size: .
V gene: TRBV28
J gene: TRBJ2-7
D gene: .
CDR3 protein: CASSLRAGRYEQYF
CDR3 DNA: TGTGCCAGCAGTCTCCGGGCAGGGAGGTACGAGCAGTACTTC

clone size: .
V gene: TRBV5-1
J gene: TRBJ2-3
D gene: .
CDR3 protein: CASSLEGSRGDTQYF
CDR3 DNA: TGCGCCAGCAGCTTGGAAGGCTCCCGCGGGGATACGCAGTATTTT

clone size: .
V gene: TRBV6-5
J gene: TRBJ2-2
D gene: .
CDR3 protein: CASGVRENTGELFF
CDR3 DNA: TGTGCCAGCGGCGTTCGGGAGAACACCGGGGAGCTGTTTTTT

clone size: .
V gene: TRBV29-1
J gene: TRBJ1-1
D gene: .
CDR3 protein: CSVALQGNTEAFF
CDR3 DNA: TGCAGCGTTGCCCTACAGGGGAACACTGAAGCTTTCTTT

clone size: .
V gene: TRBV24-1
J gene: TRBJ2-1
D gene: .
CDR3 protein: CATATSTGEQFF
CDR3 DNA: TGTGCCACCGCTACCTCCACGGGTGAGCAGTTCTTC

clone size: .
V gene: TRBV7-3
J gene: TRBJ2-2
D gene: TRBD2
CDR3 protein: CASSLYPQRGVGELFF
CDR3 DNA: TGTGCCAGCAGCTTATACCCCCAGCGGGGGGTCGGGGAGCTGTTTTTT

clone size: .
V gene: TRBV9
J gene: TRBJ2-1
D gene: .
CDR3 protein: CASSVVLGDEQFF
CDR3 DNA: TGTGCCAGCAGCGTAGTACTAGGGGATGAGCAGTTCTTC

clone size: .
V gene: TRBV27
J gene: TRBJ1-2
D gene: TRBD1
CDR3 protein: CASSFKAGGGGYTF
CDR3 DNA: TGTGCCAGCAGTTTCAAAGCAGGGGGCGGGGGCTACACCTTC

clone size: .
V gene: TRBV7-2
J gene: TRBJ2-4
D gene: .
CDR3 protein: CASSLDRGRDIQYF
CDR3 DNA: TGTGCCAGCAGCTTAGATCGGGGCAGGGACATTCAGTACTTC

clone size: .
V gene: TRBV6-5
J gene: TRBJ1-3
D gene: .
CDR3 protein: CASSLGAFGDTIYF
CDR3 DNA: TGTGCCAGCAGCCTAGGGGCCTTTGGGGACACCATATATTTT

clone size: .
V gene: TRBV6-5
J gene: TRBJ2-1
D gene: TRBD1
CDR3 protein: CASSYSRTGFGDEQFF
CDR3 DNA: TGTGCCAGCAGTTACTCAAGGACAGGGTTTGGGGATGAGCAGTTCTTC

clone size: once
V gene: TRBV5-1
J gene: TRBJ1-2
D gene: .
CDR3 protein: CASSLGRGVYGYTF
CDR3 DNA: TGCGCCAGCAGCTTGGGCCGGGGTGTCTATGGCTACACCTTC

clone size: .
V gene: TRBV19
J gene: TRBJ1-5
D gene: .
CDR3 protein: CASRHTRIAPPKQPQHF
CDR3 DNA: TGTGCCAGTAGGCATACAAGGATCGCTCCTCCAAAACAGCCCCAGCATTTT

clone size: .
V gene: TRBV5-8
J gene: TRBJ1-6
D gene: .
CDR3 protein: CASSLEVRNLSPLHF
CDR3 DNA: TGTGCCAGCAGCTTGGAGGTCCGTAACCTGTCACCCCTCCACTTT

clone size: .
V gene: TRBV6-5
J gene: TRBJ1-1
D gene: TRBD1
CDR3 protein: CASSQGQGTEAFF
CDR3 DNA: TGTGCCAGCAGTCAGGGACAGGGAACTGAAGCTTTCTTT

clone size: .
V gene: TRBV5-6
J gene: TRBJ1-2
D gene: .
CDR3 protein: CASSFLGPNYGYTF
CDR3 DNA: TGTGCCAGCAGCTTCCTTGGACCAAACTATGGCTACACCTTC

clone size: few
V gene: TRBV12-3/TRBV12-4
J gene: TRBJ2-7
D gene: .
CDR3 protein: CASSFDPSYEQYF
CDR3 DNA: TGTGCCAGCAGTTTCGATCCTTCCTACGAGCAGTACTTC

clone size: few
V gene: TRBV10-2
J gene: TRBJ1-5
D gene: .
CDR3 protein: CASSESGLSNQPQHF
CDR3 DNA: TGCGCCAGCAGTGAGTCAGGGCTAAGCAATCAGCCCCAGCATTTT

clone size: .
V gene: TRBV12-3/TRBV12-4
J gene: TRBJ2-3
D gene: .
CDR3 protein: CASSLGTDATQYF
CDR3 DNA: TGTGCCAGCAGCCTTGGGACGGATGCTACGCAGTATTTT

clone size: .
V gene: TRBV28
J gene: TRBJ1-4
D gene: .
CDR3 protein: CASSFRQTNEKLFF
CDR3 DNA: TGTGCCAGCAGTTTTCGACAGACTAATGAAAAACTGTTTTTT

clone size: few
V gene: TRBV5-1
J gene: TRBJ1-6
D gene: .
CDR3 protein: CASSLGTDLGSPLHF
CDR3 DNA: TGCGCCAGCAGCTTGGGGACCGATTTAGGTTCACCCCTCCACTTT

clone size: few
V gene: TRBV7-9
J gene: TRBJ1-1
D gene: TRBD1
CDR3 protein: CASSSTSPRDRLNTEAFF
CDR3 DNA: TGTGCCAGCAGCTCCACCTCTCCCCGGGACAGGCTAAACACTGAAGCTTTCTTT

clone size: once
V gene: TRBV7-3
J gene: TRBJ1-4
D gene: .
CDR3 protein: CASSLMGLDKGEGKTVF
CDR3 DNA: TGTGCCAGCAGCTTAATGGGGCTAGACAAGGGCGAGGGAAAAACTGTTTTT

clone size: .
V gene: TRBV28
J gene: TRBJ2-6
D gene: .
CDR3 protein: CASSLRGLAGANVLTF
CDR3 DNA: TGTGCCAGCAGTTTAAGGGGTCTGGCTGGGGCCAACGTCCTGACTTTC

clone size: .
V gene: TRBV7-9
J gene: TRBJ2-1
D gene: TRBD1
CDR3 protein: CASSLGQGAYNEQFF
CDR3 DNA: TGTGCCAGCAGCCTCGGACAGGGGGCGTACAATGAGCAGTTCTTC

clone size: .
V gene: TRBV7-8
J gene: TRBJ2-6
D gene: .
CDR3 protein: CASSLAARIGRPIGAGANVLTF
CDR3 DNA: TGTGCCAGCAGCTTAGCCGCGCGGATTGGGAGACCTATTGGGGCTGGGGCCAACGTCCTGACTTTC

clone size: .
V gene: TRBV5-1
J gene: TRBJ2-6
D gene: .
CDR3 protein: CASSRERQGPTSGANVLTF
CDR3 DNA: TGCGCCAGCAGCCGGGAGCGGCAGGGCCCTACTTCTGGGGCCAACGTCCTGACTTTC

clone size: .
V gene: TRBV21-1
J gene: TRBJ2-1
D gene: .
CDR3 protein: CASSSPQGDRGHNEQFF
CDR3 DNA: TGTGCCAGCAGCAGCCCACAAGGGGACAGGGGACACAATGAGCAGTTCTTC

clone size: .
V gene: TRBV24-1
J gene: TRBJ1-2
D gene: .
CDR3 protein: CATSDPQWGYTF
CDR3 DNA: TGTGCCACCAGTGATCCCCAGTGGGGCTACACCTTC

clone size: few
V gene: TRBV5-4
J gene: TRBJ1-5
D gene: .
CDR3 protein: CASSLDGGGNQPQHF
CDR3 DNA: TGTGCCAGCAGCTTGGATGGTGGCGGCAATCAGCCCCAGCATTTT

clone size: .
V gene: TRBV7-6
J gene: TRBJ1-3
D gene: .
CDR3 protein: CASSPWPRQNTIYF
CDR3 DNA: TGTGCCAGCAGCCCGTGGCCCCGACAAAACACCATATATTTT

clone size: .
V gene: TRBV19
J gene: TRBJ2-7
D gene: TRBD2
CDR3 protein: CASSIRGGRTYEQYF
CDR3 DNA: TGTGCCAGTAGTATACGGGGGGGGCGGACCTACGAGCAGTACTTC

clone size: .
V gene: TRBV5-6
J gene: TRBJ2-4
D gene: .
CDR3 protein: CASSLVGELAKNIQYF
CDR3 DNA: TGTGCCAGCAGCTTGGTTGGGGAGCTAGCCAAAAACATTCAGTACTTC

clone size: .
V gene: TRBV7-2
J gene: TRBJ2-7
D gene: .
CDR3 protein: CASSLGRQYEQYF
CDR3 DNA: TGTGCCAGCAGCTTAGGGCGACAATACGAGCAGTACTTC

clone size: .
V gene: TRBV6-5
J gene: TRBJ2-1
D gene: TRBD2
CDR3 protein: CASSYSSRGGYNEQFF
CDR3 DNA: TGTGCCAGCAGTTACTCGAGTCGGGGGGGTTACAATGAGCAGTTCTTC

clone size: .
V gene: TRBV19
J gene: TRBJ1-1
D gene: TRBD1
CDR3 protein: CASKSGGAGEYTEAFF
CDR3 DNA: TGTGCCAGTAAATCAGGGGGCGCGGGGGAGTACACTGAAGCTTTCTTT

clone size: .
V gene: TRBV6-5
J gene: TRBJ1-2
D gene: .
CDR3 protein: CASSLGNEGGYTF
CDR3 DNA: TGTGCCAGCAGCCTTGGGAACGAGGGTGGCTACACCTTC

clone size: .
V gene: TRBV2
J gene: TRBJ2-3
D gene: .
CDR3 protein: CASSEKDGLTDTQYF
CDR3 DNA: TGTGCCAGCAGTGAAAAAGACGGCCTCACAGATACGCAGTATTTT

clone size: few
V gene: TRBV29-1
J gene: TRBJ1-2
D gene: .
CDR3 protein: CSVESSDGYTF
CDR3 DNA: TGCAGCGTTGAAAGTAGCGATGGCTACACCTTC

clone size: .
V gene: TRBV10-3
J gene: TRBJ2-5
D gene: TRBD1
CDR3 protein: CAISPQGDTETQYF
CDR3 DNA: TGTGCCATCAGCCCCCAGGGGGATACGGAGACCCAGTACTTC

clone size: .
V gene: TRBV2
J gene: TRBJ2-3
D gene: TRBD2
CDR3 protein: CATLSGLAGGATDTQYF
CDR3 DNA: TGTGCCACCCTTTCTGGACTAGCGGGGGGGGCGACAGATACGCAGTATTTT

clone size: many
V gene: TRBV28
J gene: TRBJ1-5
D gene: .
CDR3 protein: CASSLGVWQPQHF
CDR3 DNA: TGTGCCAGCAGTTTAGGGGTGTGGCAGCCCCAGCATTTT

clone size: .
V gene: TRBV4-2
J gene: TRBJ2-3
D gene: TRBD2
CDR3 protein: CASSQDYAGGTDTQYF
CDR3 DNA: TGTGCCAGCAGCCAAGACTACGCGGGGGGCACAGATACGCAGTATTTT

clone size: many
V gene: TRBV7-9
J gene: TRBJ1-2
D gene: TRBD1
CDR3 protein: CASSLGQTGSGYTF
CDR3 DNA: TGTGCCAGCAGCTTGGGACAGACGGGCAGTGGCTACACCTTC